A selection of T cell receptor beta chains follows, all from one sample in a study of identical twins. TCRdb re-analysed the 5' RACE reads in MiXCR, keeping a single row per CDR3 protein. The sample shows under 1 million distinct CDR3 sequences, around 12% of them seen only once. This sample was also put to use in a study of yellow fever vaccine responses in identical twins.

The specimen was PBMCs. These receptor sequences come from a woman under 30 in good health. Both conserved end residues are part of each CDR3. A D gene is named only where the DNA matches it firmly. Not every row has a clone size; where given, it reads once, few, many or a size class.

CDR3 | DNA | length | V | size | J | D
CASSLSPDSYEQYF | TGCGCCAGCAGCTTGAGTCCAGACTCCTACGAGCAGTACTTC | 14 | TRBV5-1 | few | TRBJ2-7 | -
CAISEFLAENTDTQYF | TGTGCCATCAGTGAATTCCTAGCGGAGAACACAGATACGCAGTATTTT | 16 | TRBV10-3 | many | TRBJ2-3 | TRBD2
CATSDRGRNGYTF | TGTGCCACCAGTGACCGTGGAAGGAATGGCTACACCTTC | 13 | TRBV24-1 | - | TRBJ1-2 | -
CASSQDYSGRSIEQFF | TGCGCCAGCAGCCAAGATTATAGCGGGAGGTCAATTGAGCAGTTCTTC | 16 | TRBV4-1 | many | TRBJ2-1 | TRBD2
CASRSRQNSYNEQFF | TGTGCCAGCCGTTCACGCCAAAACTCCTACAATGAGCAGTTCTTC | 15 | TRBV2 | few | TRBJ2-1 | -
CSAKAQERETQYF | TGCAGTGCGAAGGCCCAAGAAAGGGAGACCCAGTACTTC | 13 | TRBV20-1 | - | TRBJ2-5 | -
CASSPRGTSGGYLTGELFF | TGTGCCAGCAGCCCCAGGGGAACTAGCGGGGGCTACCTCACCGGGGAGCTGTTTTTT | 19 | TRBV11-2 | - | TRBJ2-2 | TRBD2
CASSLAGGGYTEAFF | TGTGCCAGCTCGCTGGCAGGGGGTGGCTACACTGAAGCTTTCTTT | 15 | TRBV18 | many | TRBJ1-1 | TRBD1
CASSWTSGRASEQYF | TGTGCCAGCTCATGGACTAGCGGGAGGGCCTCCGAGCAGTACTTC | 15 | TRBV18 | - | TRBJ2-7 | TRBD2
CASSYRSPDRDLYNEQFF | TGTGCCAGCAGTTACCGAAGTCCCGACAGGGACCTATACAATGAGCAGTTCTTC | 18 | TRBV6-5 | few | TRBJ2-1 | TRBD1
CASSRGLSGGYEQYF | TGTGCCAGCAGCAGGGGGCTGTCGGGGGGCTACGAGCAGTACTTC | 15 | TRBV7-6 | - | TRBJ2-7 | -
CASSTTTGMNTEAFF | TGTGCCAGCAGCACCACGACAGGGATGAACACTGAAGCTTTCTTT | 15 | TRBV11-2 | - | TRBJ1-1 | TRBD1
CASCHSDHEQYF | TGTGCCAGCTGCCACTCGGACCACGAGCAGTACTTC | 12 | TRBV12-3/TRBV12-4 | few | TRBJ2-7 | -
CATSRQGKIDTQYF | TGTGCCACCAGCAGACAGGGGAAGATAGATACGCAGTATTTT | 14 | TRBV15 | many | TRBJ2-3 | -
CSARDSGGAKFHTGELFF | TGCAGTGCTAGAGATAGCGGGGGGGCCAAATTCCACACCGGGGAGCTGTTTTTT | 18 | TRBV20-1 | - | TRBJ2-2 | TRBD2
CASSLGRGLHEQYF | TGCGCCAGCAGCTTGGGCAGGGGGCTCCACGAGCAGTACTTC | 14 | TRBV5-1 | few | TRBJ2-7 | TRBD1
CSARGGSGVQETQYF | TGCAGTGCTAGAGGGGGTAGCGGGGTCCAAGAGACCCAGTACTTC | 15 | TRBV20-1 | few | TRBJ2-5 | TRBD2
CASSLVPTGVNSPLHF | TGTGCCAGCAGCTTGGTACCTACAGGGGTTAATTCACCCCTCCACTTT | 16 | TRBV5-5 | - | TRBJ1-6 | TRBD1
CSAQREPYEQYF | TGCAGTGCTCAGCGGGAACCCTACGAGCAGTACTTC | 12 | TRBV20-1 | - | TRBJ2-7 | TRBD2
CASSLPSGGQFF | TGTGCCAGCAGTTTGCCCTCGGGGGGGCAGTTCTTC | 12 | TRBV27 | - | TRBJ2-1 | TRBD2
CASSERPGETQYF | TGTGCCAGCAGCGAAAGACCGGGTGAGACCCAGTACTTC | 13 | TRBV9 | - | TRBJ2-5 | -
CSARDKGSYEQYF | TGCAGTGCTAGAGATAAGGGGTCATACGAGCAGTACTTC | 13 | TRBV20-1 | few | TRBJ2-7 | -
CASSQGEGGAVYNEQFF | TGCGCCAGCAGCCAAGGGGAGGGGGGGGCGGTCTACAATGAGCAGTTCTTC | 17 | TRBV4-1 | many | TRBJ2-1 | -
CASSHGLSWSTGELFF | TGCGCCAGCAGCCACGGACTGTCTTGGAGCACCGGGGAGCTGTTTTTT | 16 | TRBV5-1 | many | TRBJ2-2 | -
CASSQSSGPMNTEAFF | TGCGCCAGCAGTCAGTCGTCGGGCCCAATGAACACTGAAGCTTTCTTT | 16 | TRBV5-1 | few | TRBJ1-1 | -
CSPYMFSTDTQYF | TGCAGCCCTTACATGTTTTCGACAGATACGCAGTATTTT | 13 | TRBV29-1 | many | TRBJ2-3 | -
CASSPAAGSGRGSTDTQYF | TGTGCCAGCAGTCCCGCTGCCGGGTCCGGACGGGGTAGCACAGATACGCAGTATTTT | 19 | TRBV28 | few | TRBJ2-3 | -
CSARAAVGSYNEQFF | TGCAGTGCTAGAGCAGCTGTTGGGTCCTACAATGAGCAGTTCTTC | 15 | TRBV20-1 | - | TRBJ2-1 | -
CASSRHLGNTGELFF | TGTGCCAGCAGCCGCCACCTAGGGAACACCGGGGAGCTGTTTTTT | 15 | TRBV7-2 | few | TRBJ2-2 | -
CAISESGGATSRETQYF | TGTGCCATCAGTGAGTCCGGGGGGGCCACCTCCAGGGAGACCCAGTACTTC | 17 | TRBV10-3 | many | TRBJ2-5 | TRBD2
CASSSLAGGGNEQFF | TGTGCCAGCAGTTCACTAGCGGGAGGGGGCAATGAGCAGTTCTTC | 15 | TRBV12-3/TRBV12-4 | many | TRBJ2-1 | TRBD2
CASSPSGTATGANVLTF | TGTGCCAGCAGCCCATCCGGGACAGCCACTGGGGCCAACGTCCTGACTTTC | 17 | TRBV13 | many | TRBJ2-6 | TRBD1
CASSRLGSGGTDTQYF | TGTGCCAGCAGTCGGTTGGGGAGCGGGGGGACAGATACGCAGTATTTT | 16 | TRBV12-3/TRBV12-4 | - | TRBJ2-3 | TRBD2
CASSAEGGPYNEQFF | TGTGCCAGCAGCGCTGAGGGGGGTCCGTACAATGAGCAGTTCTTC | 15 | TRBV9 | - | TRBJ2-1 | -
CASSRLEVETQYF | TGCGCCAGCAGCCGCTTGGAGGTAGAGACCCAGTACTTC | 13 | TRBV4-1 | many | TRBJ2-5 | -